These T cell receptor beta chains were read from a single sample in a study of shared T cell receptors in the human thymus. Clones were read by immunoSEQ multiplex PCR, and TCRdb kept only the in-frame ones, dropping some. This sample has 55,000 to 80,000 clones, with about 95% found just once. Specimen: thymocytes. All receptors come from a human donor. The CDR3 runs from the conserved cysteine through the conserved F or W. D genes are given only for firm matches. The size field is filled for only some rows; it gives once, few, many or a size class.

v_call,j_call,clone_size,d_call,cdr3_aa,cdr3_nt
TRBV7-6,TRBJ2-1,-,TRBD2,CASSPSGGAGIEQFF,TGTGCCAGCAGCCCTAGCGGGGGGGCCGGGATTGAGCAGTTCTTC
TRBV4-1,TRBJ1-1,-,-,CASSQDPGTQNTEAFF,TGCGCCAGCAGCCAAGACCCCGGGACACAAAACACTGAAGCTTTCTTT
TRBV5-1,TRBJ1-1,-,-,CASSFWYGGPQGAFF,TGCGCCAGCAGCTTTTGGTATGGGGGGCCCCAGGGAGCTTTCTTT
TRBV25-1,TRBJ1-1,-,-,CASITPGNTEAFF,TGTGCCAGCATCACCCCGGGTAACACTGAAGCTTTCTTT
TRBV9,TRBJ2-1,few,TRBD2,CASSVTSGGAVEQFF,TGTGCCAGCAGCGTGACTAGCGGGGGGGCCGTTGAGCAGTTCTTC
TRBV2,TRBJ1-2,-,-,CASSRWGGYGYTF,TGTGCCAGCAGTCGATGGGGGGGCTATGGCTACACCTTC
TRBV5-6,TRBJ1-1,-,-,CASSLARTAVSEAFF,TGTGCCAGCAGCTTGGCCCGGACGGCCGTTAGTGAAGCTTTCTTT
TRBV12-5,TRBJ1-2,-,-,CASGFVRENGYLRLGGYTF,TGTGCTAGTGGTTTTGTCAGGGAGAACGGTTATTTACGTCTCGGTGGCTACACCTTC
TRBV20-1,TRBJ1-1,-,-,CSARWGQEAFF,TGCAGTGCTAGGTGGGGGCAGGAAGCTTTCTTT
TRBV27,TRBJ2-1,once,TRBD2,CASSLRGGGYNEQFF,TGTGCCAGCAGTTTACGCGGGGGAGGGTACAATGAGCAGTTCTTC
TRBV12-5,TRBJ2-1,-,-,CASGLSKGHYNEQFF,TGTGCTAGTGGTTTGTCAAAGGGACACTACAATGAGCAGTTCTTC
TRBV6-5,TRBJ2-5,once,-,CASSYGPGHQETQYF,TGTGCCAGCAGTTACGGTCCAGGCCACCAAGAGACCCAGTACTTC
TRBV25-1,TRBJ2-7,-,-,CASSETGLSYEQYF,TGTGCCAGCAGTGAAACAGGTCTTTCCTACGAGCAGTACTTC
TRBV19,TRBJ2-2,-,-,CASSITGTRRTGELFF,TGTGCCAGTAGTATAACAGGGACACGGCGCACCGGGGAGCTGTTTTTT
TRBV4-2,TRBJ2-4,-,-,CASSQVEGRGNIQYF,TGTGCCAGCAGCCAAGTCGAGGGGCGAGGCAACATTCAGTACTTC
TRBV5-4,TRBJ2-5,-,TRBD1,CASSSWDRVQETQYF,TGTGCCAGCAGCTCATGGGACAGGGTGCAAGAGACCCAGTACTTC
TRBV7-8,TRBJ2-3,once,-,CASSLRSDSSSTDTQYF,TGTGCCAGCAGCCTCAGGTCGGACTCGTCTAGCACAGATACGCAGTATTTT
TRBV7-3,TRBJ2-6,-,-,CASSSPGRFGSGANVLTF,TGTGCCAGCAGCTCCCCGGGCAGGTTTGGCTCTGGGGCCAACGTCCTGACTTTC
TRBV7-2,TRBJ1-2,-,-,CASSLESVNYGYTF,TGTGCCAGCAGCTTAGAATCAGTTAACTATGGCTACACCTTC
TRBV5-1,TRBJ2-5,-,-,CASSPPSRDMINLETQYF,TGCGCCAGCAGCCCTCCTTCCAGGGACATGATTAATCTGGAGACCCAGTACTTC
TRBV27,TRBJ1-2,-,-,CASSPSPVTYGYTF,TGTGCCAGCAGTCCCTCCCCGGTTACCTATGGCTACACCTTC
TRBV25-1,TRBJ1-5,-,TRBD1,CASSSQGVAGGNNQPQHF,TGTGCCAGCAGCTCCCAAGGGGTGGCAGGGGGGAACAATCAGCCCCAGCATTTT
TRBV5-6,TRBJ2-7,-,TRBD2,CASSPGGLAYEQYF,TGTGCCAGCAGCCCGGGGGGTCTCGCCTACGAGCAGTACTTC
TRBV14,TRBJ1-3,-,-,CASSQEMPGFYGNTIYF,TGTGCCAGCAGCCAAGAAATGCCGGGTTTCTACGGAAACACCATATATTTT
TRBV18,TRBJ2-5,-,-,CASSLGKGFQETQYF,TGTGCCAGCTCATTGGGAAAGGGGTTCCAAGAGACCCAGTACTTC
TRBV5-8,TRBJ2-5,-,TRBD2,CASSLPKAEVAGGRKTQYF,TGTGCCAGCAGCTTACCCAAGGCCGAAGTTGCGGGGGGGAGGAAGACCCAGTACTTC
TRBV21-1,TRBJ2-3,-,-,CASSTLNLREVVKCVSTDTQYF,TGTGCCAGCAGCACCTTGAATCTCAGGGAGGTTGTAAAATGTGTTAGCACAGATACGCAGTATTTT
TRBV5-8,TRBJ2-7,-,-,CASSFDMDYEQYF,TGTGCCAGCAGCTTTGACATGGACTACGAGCAGTACTTC
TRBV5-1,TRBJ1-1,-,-,CASSLVGHQEAFF,TGCGCCAGCAGCTTGGTAGGCCACCAGGAAGCTTTCTTT
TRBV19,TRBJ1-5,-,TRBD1,CASSIRLGDRVVGSKVFGNQPQHF,TGTGCCAGTAGTATCCGGCTAGGGGACAGGGTAGTTGGGAGTAAAGTATTTGGCAATCAGCCCCAGCATTTT
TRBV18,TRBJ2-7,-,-,CASSFRATYEQYF,TGTGCCAGCTCATTCAGGGCGACCTACGAGCAGTACTTC
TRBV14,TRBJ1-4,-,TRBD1,CASSQDFRRQGTTNEKLFF,TGTGCCAGCAGCCAAGATTTCCGGAGACAGGGCACAACTAATGAAAAACTGTTTTTT
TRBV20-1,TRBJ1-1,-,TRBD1,CSGTGGTEAFF,TGCAGTGGTACAGGGGGGACTGAAGCTTTCTTT
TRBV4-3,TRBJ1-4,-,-,CASSRRTVSTNEKLFF,TGCGCCAGCAGCCGAAGGACAGTTTCGACTAATGAAAAACTGTTTTTT
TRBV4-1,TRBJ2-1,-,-,CASSQESQRQVGYNEQFF,TGCGCCAGCAGCCAAGAATCGCAGCGTCAGGTGGGATACAATGAGCAGTTCTTC
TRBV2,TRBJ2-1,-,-,CASIFQWSYNEQFF,TGTGCCAGCATATTCCAGTGGTCCTACAATGAGCAGTTCTTC
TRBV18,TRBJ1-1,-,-,CASSPLGDTEAFF,TGTGCCAGCTCACCCTTGGGGGACACTGAAGCTTTCTTT
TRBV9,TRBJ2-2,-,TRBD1,CASSPAPGQGASGELFF,TGTGCCAGCAGCCCCGCTCCGGGACAGGGGGCATCCGGGGAGCTGTTTTTT
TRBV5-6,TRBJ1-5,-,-,CASSLADKNQPQHF,TGTGCCAGCAGCTTGGCCGATAAAAATCAGCCCCAGCATTTT
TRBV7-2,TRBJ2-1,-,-,CASRGVVSASYNEQFF,TGTGCCAGCAGAGGTGTGGTCAGCGCCTCCTACAATGAGCAGTTCTTC
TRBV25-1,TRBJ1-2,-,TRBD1,CASSEFKGTGGPNGYTF,TGTGCCAGCAGTGAATTTAAGGGTACAGGGGGCCCTAATGGCTACACCTTC